In its sample, the clone carrying this T cell receptor (beta chain) was seen a few times. Its antigen is unknown. The data stem from a study of post-analysis software for immune sequencing data. Study-wide context: Patients had relapsing-remitting, secondary progressive or progressive-relapsing multiple sclerosis; some lacked subtype.

Study-level results: Four or five TRBV segments, including TRBV5-6, TRBV5-1 and TRBV20-1, were more frequent in patients than controls. The F measure placed samples prepared in the same batch into strongly shared clusters. In multiple sclerosis, normalized Chao1 diversity was significantly below that of controls.

Germline lookup yields CDR1 SQVTM and CDR2 ANQGSEA. The CDR3 consists of 15 residues. Trimming shortened V by 5 bases and J by 4 bases, and 20 bases separated the two germline ends. The authors incorporated unique molecular identifiers into the TCR beta cDNA libraries. Researchers reported some 500,000 cDNA molecules coming from approximately 1 to 10 million T cells. Each CDR3 protein gets one entry after TCRdb re-called the PCR reads with MiXCR. The table includes under 200,000 distinct CDR3 sequences, about 30% detected once. Sequencing was performed on blood. This receptor was taken from a girl aged 2 to 17 with multiple sclerosis. V gene TRBV29-1 combines with J gene TRBJ1-1; tentative D call: TRBD1 (6 bases). In DNA, the CDR3 is TGCAGCGTTTCGATGCCGGCAGGGGCTGTCACTGAAGCTTTCTTT. Translated: CSVSMPAGAVTEAFF.